In this sample, the clone carrying this T cell receptor beta chain turned up many times. Its antigen remains unidentified. Patients between 18 and 65 years old had hyperthyroidism, newly diagnosed and lasting under 2 months. This sample is drawn from a study of T cells in Graves' hyperthyroidism and ophthalmopathy. Study-level points and caveats: Peripheral blood also featured most of the thyroid clonotypes expanded above 0.001.

Trimming took off 0 bases at V and 4 bases at J, with 17 bases between the two ends. CDR3 length equals 17 residues. The germline V gene encodes CDR1 LGHDT and CDR2 YNNKEL (reference sequence). The CDR3 regions of TCR beta were amplified from RNA transcripts. HTBI primers drove first-round RT-PCR of the TCR CDR3. In TCRdb, the multiplex PCR reads were re-called with MiXCR into one record per CDR3 protein. The sample has fewer than 400,000 distinct CDR3 sequences, 16% seen once. Source material: blood. The rearrangement links TRBV3-1 to TRBJ2-3; D ambiguous. The sequence was collected from a man between 25 and 39 years old with Graves' hyperthyroidism. The CDR3 spells CASSQEPLVPHADTQYF. The DNA for the CDR3 is TGTGCCAGCAGCCAAGAACCGCTAGTCCCTCACGCAGATACGCAGTATTTT.